This T cell receptor (beta chain) comes out of a study of blood T cell repertoires in COVID-19. About the research overall: Sources were T cells, B-cell-depleted T cells, or PBMCs; the material itself was cDNA or gDNA.

The data were produced by immunoSEQ multiplex PCR, yet TCRdb's version contains in-frame clones alone and is incomplete. The table records roughly 170,000 clones, around 80% of them present only once. The sequencing input was peripheral blood. The clonotype comes from a human donor in a cohort sampled during active COVID-19.

The CDR3 DNA follows: TGTGCCAGCAGCCCTCGGGACAGGACGGGTTATGGCTACACCTTC. Protein: CASSPRDRTGYGYTF. This chain joins TRBV7-2 and TRBJ1-2, with 8 bases aligning to TRBD1. Germline values: CDR1 SGHTA, CDR2 FQGNSA. The ends lost 5 bases at V and 5 bases at J; junction bases unmatched: 10. This CDR3 contains 15 residues.